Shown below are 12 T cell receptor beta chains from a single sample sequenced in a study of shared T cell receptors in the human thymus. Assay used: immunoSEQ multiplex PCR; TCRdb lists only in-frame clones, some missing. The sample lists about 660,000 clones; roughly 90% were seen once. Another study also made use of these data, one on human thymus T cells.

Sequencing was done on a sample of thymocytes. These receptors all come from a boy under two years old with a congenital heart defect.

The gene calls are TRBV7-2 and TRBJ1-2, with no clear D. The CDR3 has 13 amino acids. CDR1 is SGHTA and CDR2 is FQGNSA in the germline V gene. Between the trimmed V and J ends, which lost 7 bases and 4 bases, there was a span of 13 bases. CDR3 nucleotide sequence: TGTGCCAGCACCGCCGGGAATGGCTATGGCTACACCTTC. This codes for CASTAGNGYGYTF.

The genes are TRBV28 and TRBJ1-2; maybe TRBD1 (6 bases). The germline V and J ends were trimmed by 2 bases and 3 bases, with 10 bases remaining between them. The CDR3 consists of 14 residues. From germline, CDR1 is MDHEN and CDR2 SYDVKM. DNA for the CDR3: TGTGCCAGCAGTTTAGCCTACAGGGACTATGGCTACACCTTC. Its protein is CASSLAYRDYGYTF.

The CDR3 region is CASSPYSGPYTGELFF. The CDR3 nucleotides read TGTGCCAGCAGTCCCTATAGCGGCCCGTACACCGGGGAGCTGTTTTTT. The chain links TRBV28 to TRBJ2-2; perhaps TRBD2 as D (6 bases). CDR3 size: 16 residues. Germline V gene lookup returns CDR1 MDHEN and CDR2 SYDVKM. V was shortened by 5 bases and J by 3 bases, with 16 bases between the two germline ends. The variable domain in full, with the rest retrieved from reference TRBV28 and TRBJ2-2, is DVKVTQSSRYLVKRTGEKVFLECVQDMDHENMFWYRQDPGLGLRLIYFSYDVKMKEKGDIPEGYSVSREKKERFSLILESASTNQTSMYLCASSPYSGPYTGELFFGEGSRLTVL.

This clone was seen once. CDR3 sequence (DNA): TGTGCCAGCAGGAGGGGGCGAAACACTGAAGCTTTCTTT. Protein product: CASRRGRNTEAFF. The chain carries TRBV27 and TRBJ1-1; 7 nucleotides match TRBD1. Germline-derived CDR1 and CDR2 are MNHEY and SMNVEV (reference sequence). V dropped 6 bases and J dropped 2; count of bases not matched to a gene: 3. The CDR3 runs to 13 residues.

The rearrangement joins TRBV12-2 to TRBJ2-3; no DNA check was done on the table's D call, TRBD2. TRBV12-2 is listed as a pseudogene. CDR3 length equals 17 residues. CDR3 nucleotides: TGTGCAAGTCGCTTAGTTCTAGCGGGAGGGATCACAGATACGCAGTATTTT. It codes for CASRLVLAGGITDTQYF.

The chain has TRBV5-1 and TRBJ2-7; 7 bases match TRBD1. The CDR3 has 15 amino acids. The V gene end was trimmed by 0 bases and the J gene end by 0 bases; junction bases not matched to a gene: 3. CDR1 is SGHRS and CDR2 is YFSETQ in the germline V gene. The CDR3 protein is CASSLAGQASYEQYF. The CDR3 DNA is TGCGCCAGCAGCTTGGCCGGACAGGCCTCCTACGAGCAGTACTTC.

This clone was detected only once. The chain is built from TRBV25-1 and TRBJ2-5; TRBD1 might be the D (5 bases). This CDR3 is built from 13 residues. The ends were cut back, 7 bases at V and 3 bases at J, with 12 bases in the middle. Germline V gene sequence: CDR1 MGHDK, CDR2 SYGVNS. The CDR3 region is CASTDTQKETQYF. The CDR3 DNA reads TGTGCCAGCACGGACACCCAAAAAGAGACCCAGTACTTC.

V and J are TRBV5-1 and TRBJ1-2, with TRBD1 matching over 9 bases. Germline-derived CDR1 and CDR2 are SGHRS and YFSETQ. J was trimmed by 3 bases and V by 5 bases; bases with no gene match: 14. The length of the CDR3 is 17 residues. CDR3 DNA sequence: TGCGCCAGCAGGCCCCGGGACAGGGCGCTGGAACACTATGGCTACACCTTC. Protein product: CASRPRDRALEHYGYTF.

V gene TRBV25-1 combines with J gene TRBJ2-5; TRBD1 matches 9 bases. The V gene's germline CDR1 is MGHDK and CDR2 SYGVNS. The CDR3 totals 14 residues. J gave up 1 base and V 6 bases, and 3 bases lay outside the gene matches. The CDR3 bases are TGTGCCAGCAGAGCACAGGGGGCCCAAGAGACCCAGTACTTC. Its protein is CASRAQGAQETQYF.

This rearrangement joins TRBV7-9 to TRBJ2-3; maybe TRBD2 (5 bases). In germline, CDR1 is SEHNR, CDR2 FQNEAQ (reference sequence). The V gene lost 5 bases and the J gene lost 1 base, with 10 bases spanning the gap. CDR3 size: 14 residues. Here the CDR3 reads CASSQPRGTDTQYF. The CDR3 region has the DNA TGTGCCAGCAGCCAACCGAGGGGCACAGATACGCAGTATTTT.

In nucleotides, the CDR3 is TGTGCCAGTAGTTTAGGACTAGCGGGAGGGCCCGAGCAGTACTTC. Its protein is CASSLGLAGGPEQYF. This chain links TRBV19 with TRBJ2-7; 15 bases are a match to TRBD2. The ends lost 5 bases at V and 6 bases at J; junction bases unmatched: 5. CDR1 and CDR2 (germline): LNHDA, SQIVND (reference sequence). The CDR3 loop spans 15 amino acids. Using reference TRBV19 and TRBJ2-7 for the parts outside the CDR3, the full variable domain is DGGITQSPKYLFRKEGQNVTLSCEQNLNHDAMYWYRQDPGQGLRLIYYSQIVNDFQKGDIAEGYSVSREKKESFPLTVTSAQKNPTAFYLCASSLGLAGGPEQYFGPGTRLTVT.

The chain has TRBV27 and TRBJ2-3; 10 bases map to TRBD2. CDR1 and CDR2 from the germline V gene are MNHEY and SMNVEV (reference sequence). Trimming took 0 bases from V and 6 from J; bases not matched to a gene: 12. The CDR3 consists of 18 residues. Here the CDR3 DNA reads TGTGCCAGCAGTTTATCAGCGCCTAGCGGGAGTGGTGCGGATACGCAGTATTTT. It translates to CASSLSAPSGSGADTQYF.